Only a few counts were recorded for the clone carrying this T cell receptor (beta chain). Antigen: not known. Samples had at least 6 million PBMCs isolated from them. This record belongs to a study of blood T cells in healthy people across ages. General study points: Naive CD4+ cells and diversity were both higher in long-lived donors than in aged donors.

The CDR3 loop spans 15 amino acids. CDR1 is MNHEY, CDR2 SMNVEV, per germline (reference sequence). Trimming took 2 bases from V and 1 from J, leaving 9 bases between them. The use of a sample-barcoded 5' primer and a J-beta primer mix characterized a second PCR of 7 to 11 cycles. Tagging of each cDNA molecule was performed by a template-switch adaptor with 12 random nucleotides. Each CDR3 protein is one row after TCRdb ran MiXCR on the 5' RACE reads. Of some 1.4 million distinct CDR3 sequences listed, approximately 40% are singletons. This TCR derives from a woman aged 18-35 years in good health. Sequencing was carried out using blood. This chain connects TRBV27 to TRBJ1-5; D is ambiguous. The CDR3 DNA reads TGTGCCAGCAGTTTACTGGGCAGCAGCAATCAGCCCCAGCATTTT. Translating gives CASSLLGSSNQPQHF.